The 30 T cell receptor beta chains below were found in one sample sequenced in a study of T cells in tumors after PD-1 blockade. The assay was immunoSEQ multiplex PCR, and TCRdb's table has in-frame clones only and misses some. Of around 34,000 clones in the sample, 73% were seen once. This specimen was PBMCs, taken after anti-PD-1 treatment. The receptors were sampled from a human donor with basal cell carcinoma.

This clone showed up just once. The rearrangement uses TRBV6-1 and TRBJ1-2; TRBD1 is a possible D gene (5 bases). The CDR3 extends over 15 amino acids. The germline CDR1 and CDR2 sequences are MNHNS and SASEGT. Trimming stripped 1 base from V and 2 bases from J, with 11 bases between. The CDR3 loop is CASSEESRANYGYTF. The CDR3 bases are TGTGCCAGCAGTGAAGAGTCCAGGGCGAACTATGGCTACACCTTC.

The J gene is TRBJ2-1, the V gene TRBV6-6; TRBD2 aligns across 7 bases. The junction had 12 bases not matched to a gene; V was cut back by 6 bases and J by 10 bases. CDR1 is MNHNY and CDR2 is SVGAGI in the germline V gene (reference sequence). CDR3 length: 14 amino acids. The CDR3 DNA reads TGTGCCAGCAGCTACGAGGGAGGGCCGAGGGAGCAGTTCTTC. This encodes CASSYEGGPREQFF.

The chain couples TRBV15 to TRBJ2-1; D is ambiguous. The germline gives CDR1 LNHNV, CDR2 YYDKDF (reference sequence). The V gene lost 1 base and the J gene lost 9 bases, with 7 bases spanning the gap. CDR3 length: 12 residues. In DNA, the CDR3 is TGTGCCACCAGCAGAGGATCGGCTGAGCAGTTCTTC. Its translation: CATSRGSAEQFF.

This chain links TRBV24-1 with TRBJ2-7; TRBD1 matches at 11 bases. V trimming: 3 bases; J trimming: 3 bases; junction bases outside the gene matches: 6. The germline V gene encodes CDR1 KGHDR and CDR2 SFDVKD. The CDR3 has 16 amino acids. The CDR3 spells CATSDTPGQGVYEQYF. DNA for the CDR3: TGTGCCACCAGTGATACCCCGGGACAGGGGGTCTACGAGCAGTACTTC.

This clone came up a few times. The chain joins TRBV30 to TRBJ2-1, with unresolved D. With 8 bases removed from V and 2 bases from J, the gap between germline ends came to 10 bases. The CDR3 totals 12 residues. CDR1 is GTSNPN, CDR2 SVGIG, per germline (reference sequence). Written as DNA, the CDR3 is TGTGCCATGGTAAGGACCTACAATGAGCAGTTCTTC. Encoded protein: CAMVRTYNEQFF.

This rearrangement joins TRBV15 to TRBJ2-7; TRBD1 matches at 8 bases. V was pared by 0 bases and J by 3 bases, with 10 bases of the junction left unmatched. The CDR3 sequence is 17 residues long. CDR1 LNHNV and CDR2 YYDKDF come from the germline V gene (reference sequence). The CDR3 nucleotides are TGTGCCACCAGCAGAGATTGGGGTCGGGACAGGCTCTACGAGCAGTACTTC. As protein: CATSRDWGRDRLYEQYF.

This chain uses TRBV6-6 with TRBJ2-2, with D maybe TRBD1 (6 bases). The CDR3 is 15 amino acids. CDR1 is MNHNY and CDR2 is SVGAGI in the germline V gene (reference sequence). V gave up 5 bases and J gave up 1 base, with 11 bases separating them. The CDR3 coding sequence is TGTGCCAGCAGTAAGGGCAGGGGGAACACCGGGGAGCTGTTTTTT. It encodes CASSKGRGNTGELFF.

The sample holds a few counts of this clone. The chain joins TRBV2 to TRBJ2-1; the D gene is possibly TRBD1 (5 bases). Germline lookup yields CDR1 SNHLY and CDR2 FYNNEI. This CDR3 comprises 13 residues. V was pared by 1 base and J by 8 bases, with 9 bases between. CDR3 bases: TGTGCCAGCAGTGAAGACTGGGGCTATGAGCAGTTCTTC. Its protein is CASSEDWGYEQFF.

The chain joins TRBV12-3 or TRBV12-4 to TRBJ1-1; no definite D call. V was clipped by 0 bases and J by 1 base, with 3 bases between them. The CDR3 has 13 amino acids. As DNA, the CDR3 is TGTGCCAGCAGTTTAGCCGAGAACACTGAAGCTTTCTTT. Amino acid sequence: CASSLAENTEAFF.

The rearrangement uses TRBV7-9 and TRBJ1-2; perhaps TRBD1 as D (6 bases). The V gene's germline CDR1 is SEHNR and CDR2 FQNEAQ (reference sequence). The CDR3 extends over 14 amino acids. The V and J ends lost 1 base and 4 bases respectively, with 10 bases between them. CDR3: CASSLETGVYGYTF. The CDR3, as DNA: TGTGCCAGCAGCTTAGAGACAGGCGTCTATGGCTACACCTTC.

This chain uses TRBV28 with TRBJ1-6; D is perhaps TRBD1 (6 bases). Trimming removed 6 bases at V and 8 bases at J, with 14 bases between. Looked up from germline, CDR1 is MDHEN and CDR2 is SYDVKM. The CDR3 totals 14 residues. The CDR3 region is CASSRHRADSPLHF. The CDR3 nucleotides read TGTGCCAGCAGCCGACACAGGGCCGATTCACCCCTCCACTTT. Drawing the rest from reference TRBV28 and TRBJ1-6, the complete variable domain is DVKVTQSSRYLVKRTGEKVFLECVQDMDHENMFWYRQDPGLGLRLIYFSYDVKMKEKGDIPEGYSVSREKKERFSLILESASTNQTSMYLCASSRHRADSPLHFGNGTRLTVT.

In DNA, the CDR3 is TGTGCCAGCAGCGTATGGGACCAGGGGCAGCCCCAGCATTTT. Protein product: CASSVWDQGQPQHF. The chain employs TRBV9 and TRBJ1-5, with D possibly TRBD1 on 6 matching bases. The V end was cut by 1 base, the J end by 7 bases, with 12 bases between. The CDR3 consists of 14 residues. Per the germline V gene, CDR1 is SGDLS and CDR2 is YYNGEE.

The CDR3 DNA follows: TGTGCCAGCAGAAGGGACAGGGGGTCCGGGGAGCTGTTTTTT. As protein: CASRRDRGSGELFF. This chain joins TRBV2 and TRBJ2-2; 11 bases agree with TRBD1. Germline V gene data show CDR1 as SNHLY and CDR2 as FYNNEI. Trimming at V came to 6 bases and at J to 6 bases, leaving 3 bases not matched to a gene. The CDR3 is 14 residues long.

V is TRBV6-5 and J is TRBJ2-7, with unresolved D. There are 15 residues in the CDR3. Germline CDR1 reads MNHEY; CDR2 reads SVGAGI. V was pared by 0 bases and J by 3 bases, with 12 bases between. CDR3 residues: CASSYSNRNLYEQYF. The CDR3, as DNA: TGTGCCAGCAGTTACTCGAACAGAAACCTCTACGAGCAGTACTTC.

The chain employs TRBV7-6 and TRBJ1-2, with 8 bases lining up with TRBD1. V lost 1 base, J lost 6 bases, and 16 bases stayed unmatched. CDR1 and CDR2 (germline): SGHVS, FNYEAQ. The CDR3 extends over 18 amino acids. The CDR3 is CASSLGLGQGVLFDGYTF. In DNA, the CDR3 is TGTGCCAGCAGCTTAGGCCTTGGACAGGGTGTTCTTTTTGATGGCTACACCTTC. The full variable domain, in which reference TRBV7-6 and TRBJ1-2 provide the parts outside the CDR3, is GAGVSQSPRYKVTKRGQDVALRCDPISGHVSLYWYRQALGQGPEFLTYFNYEAQQDKSGLPNDRFSAERPEGSISTLTIQRTEQRDSAMYRCASSLGLGQGVLFDGYTFGSGTRLTVV.

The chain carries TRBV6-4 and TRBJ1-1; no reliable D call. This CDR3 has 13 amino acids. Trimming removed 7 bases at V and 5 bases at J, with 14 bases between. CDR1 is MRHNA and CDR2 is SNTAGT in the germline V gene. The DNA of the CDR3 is TGTGCCAGCACCCTCGAACCCGGGACTGAAGCTTTCTTT. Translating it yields CASTLEPGTEAFF.

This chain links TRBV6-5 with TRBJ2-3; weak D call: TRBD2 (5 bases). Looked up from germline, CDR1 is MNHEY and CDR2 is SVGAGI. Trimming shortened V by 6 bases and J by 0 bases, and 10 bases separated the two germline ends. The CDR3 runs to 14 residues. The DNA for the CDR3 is TGTGCCAGCAGAGGAGGACCTAGCACAGATACGCAGTATTTT. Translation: CASRGGPSTDTQYF.

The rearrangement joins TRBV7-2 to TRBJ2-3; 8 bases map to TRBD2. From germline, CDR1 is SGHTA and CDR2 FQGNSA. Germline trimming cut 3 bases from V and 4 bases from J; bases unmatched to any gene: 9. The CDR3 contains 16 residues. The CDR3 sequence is CASSFRRGGKADTQYF. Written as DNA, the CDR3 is TGTGCCAGCAGCTTCCGACGCGGGGGGAAAGCAGATACGCAGTATTTT.

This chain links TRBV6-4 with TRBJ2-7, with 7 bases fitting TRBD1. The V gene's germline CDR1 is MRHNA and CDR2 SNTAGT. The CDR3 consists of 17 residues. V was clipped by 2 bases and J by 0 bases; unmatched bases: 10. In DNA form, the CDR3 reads TGTGCCAGCAGTGACGGGACAGAGGGGCCCCCCTCCTACGAGCAGTACTTC. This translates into CASSDGTEGPPSYEQYF.

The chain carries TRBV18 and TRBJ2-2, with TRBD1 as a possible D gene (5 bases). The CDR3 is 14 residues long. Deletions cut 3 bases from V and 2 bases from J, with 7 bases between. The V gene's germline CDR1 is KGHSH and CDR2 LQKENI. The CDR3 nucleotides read TGTGCCAGCTCACCTCAGGGAAACACCGGGGAGCTGTTTTTT. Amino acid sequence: CASSPQGNTGELFF.

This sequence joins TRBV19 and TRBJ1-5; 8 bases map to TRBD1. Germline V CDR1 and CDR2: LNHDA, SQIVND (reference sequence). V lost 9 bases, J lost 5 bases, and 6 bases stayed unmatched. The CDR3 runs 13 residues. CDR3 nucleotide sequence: TGTGCCAGCGGACAGGGTAGGGATCAGCCCCAGCATTTT. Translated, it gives CASGQGRDQPQHF.

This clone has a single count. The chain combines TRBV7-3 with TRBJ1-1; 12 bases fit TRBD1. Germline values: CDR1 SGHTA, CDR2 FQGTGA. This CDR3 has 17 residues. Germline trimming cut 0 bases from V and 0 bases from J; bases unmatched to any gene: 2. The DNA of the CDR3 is TGTGCCAGCAGCTTAACGGGACAGGGGGCGATGAACACTGAAGCTTTCTTT. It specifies CASSLTGQGAMNTEAFF. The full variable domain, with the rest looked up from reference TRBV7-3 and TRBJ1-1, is GAGVSQTPSNKVTEKGKYVELRCDPISGHTALYWYRQSLGQGPEFLIYFQGTGAADDSGLPNDRFFAVRPEGSVSTLKIQRTERGDSAVYLCASSLTGQGAMNTEAFFGQGTRLTVV.

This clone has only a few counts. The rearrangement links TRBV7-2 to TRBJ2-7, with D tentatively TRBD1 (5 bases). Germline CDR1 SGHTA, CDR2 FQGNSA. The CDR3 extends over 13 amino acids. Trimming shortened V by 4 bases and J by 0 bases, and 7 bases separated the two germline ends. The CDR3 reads CASSWQGSYEQYF. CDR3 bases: TGTGCCAGCAGCTGGCAGGGCTCCTACGAGCAGTACTTC.

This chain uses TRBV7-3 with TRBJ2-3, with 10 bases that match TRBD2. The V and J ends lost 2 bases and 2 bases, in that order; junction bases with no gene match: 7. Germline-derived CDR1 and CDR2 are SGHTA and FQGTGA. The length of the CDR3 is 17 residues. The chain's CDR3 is CASSLDQRGGLTDTQYF. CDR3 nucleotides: TGTGCCAGCAGCTTAGATCAGCGGGGGGGCCTCACAGATACGCAGTATTTT.

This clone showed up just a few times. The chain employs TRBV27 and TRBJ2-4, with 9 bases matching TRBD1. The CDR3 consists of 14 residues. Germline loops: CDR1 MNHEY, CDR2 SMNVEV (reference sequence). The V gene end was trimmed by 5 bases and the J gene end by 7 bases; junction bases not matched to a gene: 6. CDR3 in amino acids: CASSTPGQGNIQYF. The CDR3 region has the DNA TGTGCCAGCAGTACACCGGGACAGGGTAACATTCAGTACTTC.

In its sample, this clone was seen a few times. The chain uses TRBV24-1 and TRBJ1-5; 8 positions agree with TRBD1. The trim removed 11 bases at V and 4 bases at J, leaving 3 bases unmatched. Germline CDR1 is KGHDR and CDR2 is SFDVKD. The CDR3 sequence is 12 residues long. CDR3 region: CAIGQGNQPQHF. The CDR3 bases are TGTGCCATAGGACAGGGAAATCAGCCCCAGCATTTT.

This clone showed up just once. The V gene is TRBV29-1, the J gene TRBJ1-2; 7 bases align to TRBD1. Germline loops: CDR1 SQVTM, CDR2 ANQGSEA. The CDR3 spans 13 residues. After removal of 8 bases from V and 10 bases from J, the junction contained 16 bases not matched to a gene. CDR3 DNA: TGCAGCTCCCCGTCCGAGACAGGGTTTGACTACACCTTC. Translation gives CSSPSETGFDYTF.

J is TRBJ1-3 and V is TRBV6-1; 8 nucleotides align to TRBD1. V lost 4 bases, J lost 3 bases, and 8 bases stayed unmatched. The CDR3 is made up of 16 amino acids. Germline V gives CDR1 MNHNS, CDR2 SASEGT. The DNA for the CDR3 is TGTGCCAGCAGTGGAGGAGCAGGGGGCTTTGGAAACACCATATATTTT. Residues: CASSGGAGGFGNTIYF.

Here the CDR3 reads CASSSMDRGRQPQHF. The DNA of the CDR3 is TGTGCCAGCAGCTCCATGGACCGAGGGCGTCAGCCCCAGCATTTT. This chain joins TRBV6-5 and TRBJ1-5; D is undetermined. Trimming pared 6 bases from V and 6 bases from J, leaving 18 bases between. Germline-derived CDR1 and CDR2 are MNHEY and SVGAGI. This CDR3 comprises 15 residues.

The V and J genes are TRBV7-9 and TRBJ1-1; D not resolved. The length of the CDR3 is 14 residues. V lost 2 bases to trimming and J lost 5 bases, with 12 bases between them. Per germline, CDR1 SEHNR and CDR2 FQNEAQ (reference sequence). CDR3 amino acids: CASSLFPERTEAFF. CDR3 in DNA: TGTGCCAGCAGCTTATTCCCGGAAAGGACTGAAGCTTTCTTT.